A selection of T cell receptor beta chains follows, all from one sample in a study of blood T cell repertoires in COVID-19. The table came from immunoSEQ multiplex PCR; TCRdb's copy has only in-frame clones and leaves some out. The table shows under 200,000 clones, with roughly 93% occurring only once. Material: peripheral blood. Source of these receptors: a man younger than 35 with acute or convalescent COVID-19. The CDR3 runs from the conserved cysteine through the conserved F or W. Each record gives: clone size, V gene, J gene, D gene, CDR3 protein, CDR3 DNA. The D gene is left open where the match is weak. The listing skips clone size in some rows; elsewhere it reads once, few, many or a size class.

once	TRBV27	TRBJ2-1	TRBD2	CASSGPIAGGGMDEQFF	TGTGCCAGCAGTGGCCCTATAGCGGGAGGGGGTATGGATGAGCAGTTCTTC
once	TRBV25-1	TRBJ2-1	TRBD1	CASSTGASNEQFF	TGTGCCAGCAGTACAGGGGCAAGCAATGAGCAGTTCTTC
.	TRBV9	TRBJ2-1	TRBD2	CASSVTSGSLNEQFF	TGTGCCAGCAGCGTCACTAGCGGGAGTCTGAATGAGCAGTTCTTC
.	TRBV3-1/TRBV3-2	TRBJ1-1	.	CASSQASGVSDTEAFF	TGTGCCAGCAGCCAAGCGTCAGGGGTATCGGACACTGAAGCTTTCTTT
.	TRBV19	TRBJ1-1	.	CASSIVSDTEAFF	TGTGCCAGTAGTATAGTATCGGACACTGAAGCTTTCTTT
.	TRBV4-2	TRBJ1-6	.	CASSQEGGASDSPLHF	TGTGCCAGCAGCCAAGAAGGGGGGGCCTCGGATTCACCCCTCCACTTT
.	TRBV28	TRBJ1-3	.	CASSLSGSGNTIYF	TGTGCCAGCAGTTTATCAGGGTCTGGAAACACCATATATTTT
.	TRBV7-9	TRBJ2-3	TRBD2	CASSTPVSGSVKDTQYF	TGTGCCAGCAGCACTCCAGTTAGCGGGAGCGTCAAAGATACGCAGTATTTT
.	TRBV11-2	TRBJ2-3	TRBD2	CASRVLAGGLPRATDTQYF	TGTGCCAGCAGAGTACTAGCGGGAGGGCTTCCAAGGGCCACAGATACGCAGTATTTT
.	TRBV3-1/TRBV3-2	TRBJ1-1	.	CASSRHTGEAFF	TGTGCCAGCAGCCGACATACAGGGGAAGCTTTCTTT
.	TRBV19	TRBJ1-5	TRBD1	CASMNTKVTGGRHQPQHF	TGTGCCAGTATGAATACTAAAGTGACAGGGGGACGGCATCAGCCCCAGCATTTT
.	TRBV20-1	TRBJ2-1	TRBD2	CSASSGLAGGITDEQFF	TGCAGTGCTAGTTCTGGGTTAGCGGGAGGGATAACAGATGAGCAGTTCTTC
once	TRBV5-1	TRBJ1-4	.	CASSLDGLNEKLFF	TGCGCCAGCAGCTTGGACGGTCTTAATGAAAAACTGTTTTTT
.	TRBV6-5	TRBJ1-1	TRBD1	CASTDRGGTEAFF	TGTGCCAGCACCGACAGGGGAGGGACTGAAGCTTTCTTT
.	TRBV9	TRBJ2-2	.	CASSATSSTGELFF	TGTGCCAGCAGCGCGACTTCAAGCACCGGGGAGCTGTTTTTT
.	TRBV12-5	TRBJ2-7	TRBD2	CASGLVLAGAHYEQYF	TGTGCTAGTGGTTTGGTATTGGCGGGAGCACACTACGAGCAGTACTTC
.	TRBV7-6	TRBJ1-6	.	CASSPAGDSPLHF	TGTGCCAGCAGCCCCGCAGGGGATTCACCCCTCCACTTT
.	TRBV19	TRBJ2-7	TRBD2	CASARSGRSSYEQYF	TGTGCCAGCGCCCGCAGCGGGAGGTCCTCCTACGAGCAGTACTTC
.	TRBV4-1	TRBJ1-2	.	CASSQQVKSNYGYTF	TGCGCCAGCAGCCAGCAGGTTAAGAGTAACTATGGCTACACCTTC
.	TRBV10-3	TRBJ2-7	TRBD2	CAISESRGGYEQYF	TGTGCCATCAGTGAGTCGCGCGGGGGCTACGAGCAGTACTTC
.	TRBV27	TRBJ2-1	.	CASSLLSVNEQFF	TGTGCCAGCAGTTTACTTTCGGTTAATGAGCAGTTCTTC
.	TRBV24-1	TRBJ1-2	.	CATSAPAQGYYGYTF	TGTGCCACCAGTGCTCCAGCCCAGGGCTACTATGGCTACACCTTC
.	TRBV2	TRBJ1-2	TRBD1	CASKDRANYGYTF	TGTGCCAGCAAAGACAGGGCAAACTATGGCTACACCTTC
.	TRBV4-1	TRBJ2-3	.	CASSQDRLSDTDTQYF	TGCGCCAGCAGCCAAGACCGACTCTCTGACACAGATACGCAGTATTTT
few	TRBV12-5	TRBJ2-5	TRBD1	CASALDRGRGETQYF	TGTGCTAGTGCCCTCGACAGGGGGCGAGGGGAGACCCAGTACTTC